The subject of this entry is one T cell receptor beta chain. The antigen is not known. A junction boundary mismatches the germline segment, possibly from a read error. The V gene's germline CDR1 is DFQATT and CDR2 SNEGSKA (reference sequence). The CDR3 sequence is 14 residues long. It was with a sample-barcoded 5' primer and a J-beta primer mix that a second PCR of roughly 6 to 11 cycles was run. TCRdb ran MiXCR on the 5' RACE reads and lists one entry per CDR3 protein. This sample yields about 1.8 million distinct CDR3 sequences, of which about 50% are seen a single time; less than 2.5% belongs to the top ten. The entry originates in a study of blood T cells in healthy people across ages. Study context: Capture via template switching afforded approximately one barcoded beta molecule per two T cells.

Study results and caveats: Getting older went along with TCR beta diversity per million T cells dropping roughly linearly.

Each donor was a healthy Caucasian individual from Russia, aged roughly 6 to 90. Specimen: blood. This receptor was taken from a woman aged 40 to 55 in good health. The chain combines TRBV20-1 with TRBJ1-2, with D perhaps matching TRBD1 (5 bases). The CDR3 DNA follows: TGCGGTGCTAGTCGGGCAGGGTTAGGGTATGGCTACACCTTC. Amino acid sequence: CGASRAGLGYGYTF.